The 10 T cell receptor beta chains below come from one sample, sequenced in a study of blood T cell repertoires in COVID-19. Using immunoSEQ multiplex PCR, the repertoire was profiled, and TCRdb retains in-frame clones only, with some absent. The table includes more than 200,000 clones, 81% detected once. Material: peripheral blood. Every receptor here comes from a woman older than 75 with acute or convalescent COVID-19.

The chain is built from TRBV7-9 and TRBJ2-3, with 8 bases that match TRBD1. V shed 5 bases and J 3 bases; nucleotides not matched to a gene: 10. The CDR3 runs to 16 residues. Germline lookup yields CDR1 SEHNR and CDR2 FQNEAQ (reference sequence). Here the CDR3 DNA reads TGTGCCAGCAGCAACGGACAGGGACTGATAACAGATACGCAGTATTTT. It encodes CASSNGQGLITDTQYF.

This clone was observed a single time. The chain recombines TRBV3-1 (or the pseudogene TRBV3-2) with TRBJ2-1; 7 nucleotides match TRBD1. J lost 2 bases, V lost 2 bases, and 3 bases had no gene match. The CDR3 covers 15 residues. Germline V lookup: CDR1 LGHDT, CDR2 YNNKEL (reference sequence). The CDR3 here is CASSQWDSAYNEQFF. CDR3 in DNA: TGTGCCAGCAGCCAATGGGACAGTGCCTACAATGAGCAGTTCTTC.

V and J are TRBV28 and TRBJ1-2, with D maybe TRBD1 (6 bases). V dropped 3 bases and J dropped 0 bases, with 11 bases sitting between them. The germline CDR1 and CDR2 sequences are MDHEN and SYDVKM. The CDR3 is 15 amino acids. CDR3 DNA: TGTGCCAGCAGTTTGGAGCAGGGGTCTAACTATGGCTACACCTTC. Its translation: CASSLEQGSNYGYTF.

This clone was observed a handful of times. The chain combines TRBV23-1 with TRBJ2-1, with D unclear. TRBV23-1 belongs to the ORF category, with a function that is uncertain. This CDR3 is 14 amino acids long. The V and J ends lost 0 bases and 4 bases respectively, with 7 bases between them. Here the CDR3 reads CASSQSKQYNEQFF. The CDR3 DNA reads as TGCGCCAGCAGTCAATCAAAACAGTACAATGAGCAGTTCTTC.

The chain carries TRBV3-1 (or the pseudogene TRBV3-2) and TRBJ2-7; perhaps TRBD1 as D (5 bases). Germline assignment: CDR1 LGHDT and CDR2 YNNKEL (reference sequence). The CDR3 has 15 amino acids. V was shortened by 1 base and J by 6 bases, with 16 bases between the two germline ends. DNA of the CDR3: TGTGCCAGCAGCCAAGCCATGGGGCCCACCATCGAGCAGTACTTC. Translated, it gives CASSQAMGPTIEQYF.

This chain uses TRBV19 with TRBJ2-2; a weak D match, TRBD1 (5 bases). This CDR3 comprises 17 residues. The V gene lost 7 bases and the J gene lost 0 bases, with 18 bases spanning the gap. Germline V CDR1 and CDR2: LNHDA, SQIVND (reference sequence). The CDR3 is CASTSLDRTPNTGELFF. The CDR3 DNA follows: TGTGCCAGTACGAGCCTAGACAGAACCCCGAACACCGGGGAGCTGTTTTTT. The whole variable domain, remainder taken from reference TRBV19 and TRBJ2-2, is DGGITQSPKYLFRKEGQNVTLSCEQNLNHDAMYWYRQDPGQGLRLIYYSQIVNDFQKGDIAEGYSVSREKKESFPLTVTSAQKNPTAFYLCASTSLDRTPNTGELFFGEGSRLTVL.

The J gene is TRBJ1-2, the V gene TRBV6-1; the D gene is possibly TRBD1 (5 bases). V lost 2 bases and J 5 bases, leaving 9 bases between the germline ends. Germline CDR1 and CDR2: MNHNS and SASEGT. This CDR3 is 13 amino acids long. CDR3 protein: CASSEPDSYGYTF. DNA for the CDR3: TGTGCCAGCAGTGAACCCGACAGTTATGGCTACACCTTC.

The table lists this clone with a count of one. The chain joins TRBV7-9 to TRBJ1-3, with D uncertain. There are 15 residues in the CDR3. Germline CDR1 and CDR2: SEHNR and FQNEAQ (reference sequence). V was cut by 5 bases and J by 0 bases, with 11 bases left in between. The CDR3 spells CASSPDLSSGNTIYF. Written as DNA, the CDR3 is TGTGCCAGCAGCCCCGATCTAAGCTCTGGAAACACCATATATTTT. Together with reference TRBV7-9 and TRBJ1-3, the CDR3 gives the full variable domain: DTGVSQNPRHKITKRGQNVTFRCDPISEHNRLYWYRQTLGQGPEFLTYFQNEAQLEKSRLLSDRFSAERPKGSFSTLEIQRTEQGDSAMYLCASSPDLSSGNTIYFGEGSWLTVV.

The rearrangement uses TRBV7-7 and TRBJ2-5, with 9 positions matching TRBD1. There are 15 residues in the CDR3. J was trimmed by 5 bases and V by 6 bases; bases with no gene match: 10. From germline, CDR1 is SSHAT and CDR2 FNYEAQ (reference sequence). Here the CDR3 reads CASSIPGQGLETQYF. In DNA form, the CDR3 reads TGTGCCAGCAGTATACCGGGACAGGGATTGGAGACCCAGTACTTC.

V and J are TRBV28 and TRBJ1-1; D not resolved. V was trimmed by 3 bases and J by 2 bases, leaving 10 bases between them. Germline loops: CDR1 MDHEN, CDR2 SYDVKM. The CDR3 extends over 14 amino acids. The CDR3 loop reads CASSLLQSNTEAFF. As DNA, the CDR3 is TGTGCCAGCAGTTTGCTACAGAGTAACACTGAAGCTTTCTTT.